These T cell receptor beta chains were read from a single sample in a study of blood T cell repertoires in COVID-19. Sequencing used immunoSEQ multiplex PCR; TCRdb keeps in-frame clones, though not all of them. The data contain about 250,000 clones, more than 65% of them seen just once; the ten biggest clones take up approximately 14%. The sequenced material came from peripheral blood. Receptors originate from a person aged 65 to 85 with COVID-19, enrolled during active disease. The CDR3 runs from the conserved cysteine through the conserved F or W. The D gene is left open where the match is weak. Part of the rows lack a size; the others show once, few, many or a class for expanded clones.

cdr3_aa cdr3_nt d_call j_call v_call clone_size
CASARGGSYNEQFF TGTGCCAGCGCCAGGGGCGGCTCCTACAATGAGCAGTTCTTC . TRBJ2-1 TRBV6-5 .
CASSPAGQEKLFF TGTGCCAGCTCACCAGCGGGACAGGAAAAACTGTTTTTT TRBD1 TRBJ1-4 TRBV18 .
CASSLAGEVGYEQYF TGTGCCAGCAGCCTTGCCGGGGAGGTGGGCTACGAGCAGTACTTC . TRBJ2-7 TRBV4-2 .
CASSINSQGLNTEAFF TGTGCCAGTAGTATAAATTCACAGGGACTGAACACTGAAGCTTTCTTT . TRBJ1-1 TRBV19 .
CASIQRLAGGSSTYEQYF TGTGCCAGCATCCAGCGCCTAGCGGGAGGGTCGTCAACCTACGAGCAGTACTTC TRBD2 TRBJ2-7 TRBV3-1/TRBV3-2 .
CASSGTYATNEKLFF TGTGCCAGCAGTGGGACATATGCAACTAATGAAAAACTGTTTTTT . TRBJ1-4 TRBV27 .
CASSFLGRGYTF TGTGCCAGCAGTTTCCTCGGGAGAGGCTACACCTTC . TRBJ1-2 TRBV27 .
CASSERGNYGYTF TGTGCCAGCAGTGAACGGGGGAACTATGGCTACACCTTC . TRBJ1-2 TRBV6-1 .
CASSEQGWRQPQHF TGTGCCAGCAGCGAACAGGGTTGGCGGCAGCCCCAGCATTTT . TRBJ1-5 TRBV21-1 .
CASSPPQGLQRGTQYF TGTGCCAGCAGCCCCCCTCAGGGATTGCAGAGAGGGACCCAGTACTTC . TRBJ2-5 TRBV7-8 .
CASSLQGVTEAFF TGTGCCAGCAGCCTACAGGGGGTCACTGAAGCTTTCTTT TRBD1 TRBJ1-1 TRBV6-5 once
CASSSRGTGELFF TGTGCCAGCAGCTCCAGGGGGACCGGGGAGCTGTTTTTT TRBD1 TRBJ2-2 TRBV7-3 once
CATSRDFQGNEQYF TGTGCCACCAGCAGAGATTTTCAGGGGAACGAGCAGTACTTC . TRBJ2-7 TRBV15 once
CASSKAQGVDTQYF TGTGCCAGTAGTAAAGCCCAAGGGGTGGATACGCAGTATTTT . TRBJ2-3 TRBV19 .
CSASLRSGEDVAFF TGCAGTGCTAGTTTAAGGTCGGGGGAGGACGTGGCTTTCTTT . TRBJ1-1 TRBV20-1 .
CSVVRWETEAFF TGCAGCGTTGTGCGGTGGGAGACTGAAGCTTTCTTT . TRBJ1-1 TRBV29-1 .
CASNQQGNYGYTF TGTGCCAGTAATCAGCAGGGTAACTATGGCTACACCTTC . TRBJ1-2 TRBV19 .